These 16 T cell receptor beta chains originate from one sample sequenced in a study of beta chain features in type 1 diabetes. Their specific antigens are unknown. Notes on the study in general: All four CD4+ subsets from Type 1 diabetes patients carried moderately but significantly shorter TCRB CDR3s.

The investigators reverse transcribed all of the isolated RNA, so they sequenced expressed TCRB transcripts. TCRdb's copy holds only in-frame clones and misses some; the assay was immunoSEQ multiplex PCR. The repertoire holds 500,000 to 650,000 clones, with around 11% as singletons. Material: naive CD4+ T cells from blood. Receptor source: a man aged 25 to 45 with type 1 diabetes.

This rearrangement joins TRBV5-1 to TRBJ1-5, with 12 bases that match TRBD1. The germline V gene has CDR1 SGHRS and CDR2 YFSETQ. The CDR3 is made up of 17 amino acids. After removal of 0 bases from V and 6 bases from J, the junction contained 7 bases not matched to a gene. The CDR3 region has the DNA TGCGCCAGCAGCTTGGGAGCCGGGACAGGGGGCAGTCAGCCCCAGCATTTT. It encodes CASSLGAGTGGSQPQHF. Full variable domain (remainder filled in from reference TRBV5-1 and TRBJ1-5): KAGVTQTPRYLIKTRGQQVTLSCSPISGHRSVSWYQQTPGQGLQFLFEYFSETQRNKGNFPGRFSGRQFSNSRSEMNVSTLELGDSALYLCASSLGAGTGGSQPQHFGDGTRLSIL.

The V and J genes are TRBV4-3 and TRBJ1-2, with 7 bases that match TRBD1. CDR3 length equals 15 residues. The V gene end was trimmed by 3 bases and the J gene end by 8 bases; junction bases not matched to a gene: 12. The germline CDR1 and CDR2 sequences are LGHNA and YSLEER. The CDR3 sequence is CASSHEPYRGNGYTF. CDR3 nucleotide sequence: TGCGCCAGCAGCCACGAACCATACAGGGGAAACGGCTACACCTTC.

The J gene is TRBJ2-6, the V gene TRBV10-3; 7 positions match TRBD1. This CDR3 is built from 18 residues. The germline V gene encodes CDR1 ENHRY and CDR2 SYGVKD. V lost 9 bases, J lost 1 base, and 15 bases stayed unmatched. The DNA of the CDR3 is TGTGCCATTAGGGGGAAGGAGACAGGGCCGTCTGGGGCCAACGTCCTGACTTTC. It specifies CAIRGKETGPSGANVLTF.

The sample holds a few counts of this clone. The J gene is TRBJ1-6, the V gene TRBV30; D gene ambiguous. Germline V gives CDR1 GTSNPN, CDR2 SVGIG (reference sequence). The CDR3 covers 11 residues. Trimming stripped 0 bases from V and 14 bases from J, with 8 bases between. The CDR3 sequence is CAWSVDPTLHF. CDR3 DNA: TGTGCCTGGAGTGTAGACCCGACCCTCCACTTT.

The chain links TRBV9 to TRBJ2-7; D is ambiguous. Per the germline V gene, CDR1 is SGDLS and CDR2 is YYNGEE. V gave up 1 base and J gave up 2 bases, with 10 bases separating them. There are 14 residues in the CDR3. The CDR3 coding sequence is TGTGCCAGCAGCGTATCTAGTGGGGCCTACGAGCAGTACTTC. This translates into CASSVSSGAYEQYF.

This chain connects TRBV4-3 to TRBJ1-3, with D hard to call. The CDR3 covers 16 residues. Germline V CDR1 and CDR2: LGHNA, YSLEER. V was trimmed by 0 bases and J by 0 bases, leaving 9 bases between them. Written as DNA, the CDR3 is TGCGCCAGCAGCCAAGAGTTCCTTTTCTCTGGAAACACCATATATTTT. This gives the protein CASSQEFLFSGNTIYF.

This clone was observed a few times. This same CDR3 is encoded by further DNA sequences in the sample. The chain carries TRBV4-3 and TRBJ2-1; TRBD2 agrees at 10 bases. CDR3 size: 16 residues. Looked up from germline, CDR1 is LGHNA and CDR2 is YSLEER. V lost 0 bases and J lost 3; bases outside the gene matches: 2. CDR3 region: CASSQELAGDYNEQFF. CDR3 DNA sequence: TGCGCCAGCAGCCAAGAGCTAGCGGGAGACTACAATGAGCAGTTCTTC.

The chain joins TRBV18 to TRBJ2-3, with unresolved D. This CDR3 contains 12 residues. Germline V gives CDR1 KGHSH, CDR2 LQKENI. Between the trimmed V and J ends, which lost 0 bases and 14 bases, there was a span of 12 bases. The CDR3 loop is CASSPPTGRGYF. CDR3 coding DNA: TGTGCCAGCTCACCACCAACGGGTCGAGGGTATTTT.

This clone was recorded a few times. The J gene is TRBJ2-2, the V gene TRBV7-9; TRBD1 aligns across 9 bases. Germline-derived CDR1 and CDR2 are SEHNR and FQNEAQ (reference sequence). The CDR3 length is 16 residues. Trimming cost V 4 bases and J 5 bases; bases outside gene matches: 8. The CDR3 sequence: CASSSRSGTGTGELFF. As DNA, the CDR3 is TGTGCCAGCAGCTCCCGTTCCGGGACAGGGACCGGGGAGCTGTTTTTT.

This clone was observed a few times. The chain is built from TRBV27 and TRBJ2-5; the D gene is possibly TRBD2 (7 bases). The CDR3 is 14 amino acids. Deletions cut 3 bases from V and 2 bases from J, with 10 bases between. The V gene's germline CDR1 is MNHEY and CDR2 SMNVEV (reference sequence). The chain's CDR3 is CASSFAGAQETQYF. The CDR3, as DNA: TGTGCCAGCAGTTTCGCGGGGGCACAAGAGACCCAGTACTTC.

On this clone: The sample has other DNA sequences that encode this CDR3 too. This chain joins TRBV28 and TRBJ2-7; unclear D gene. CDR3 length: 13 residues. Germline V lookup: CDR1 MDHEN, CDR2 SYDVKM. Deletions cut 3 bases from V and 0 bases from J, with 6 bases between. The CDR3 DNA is TGTGCCAGCAGTTTGGTTGGCTCCTACGAGCAGTACTTC. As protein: CASSLVGSYEQYF.

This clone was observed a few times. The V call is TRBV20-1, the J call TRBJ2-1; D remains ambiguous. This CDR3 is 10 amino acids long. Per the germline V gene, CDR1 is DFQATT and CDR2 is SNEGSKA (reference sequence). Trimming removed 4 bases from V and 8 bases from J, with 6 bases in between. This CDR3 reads CSAKDDEQFF. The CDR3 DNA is TGCAGTGCTAAGGACGATGAGCAGTTCTTC.

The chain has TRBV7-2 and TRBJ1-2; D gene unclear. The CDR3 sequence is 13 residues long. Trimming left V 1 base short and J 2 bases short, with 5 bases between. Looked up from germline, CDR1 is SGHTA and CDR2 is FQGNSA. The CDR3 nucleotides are TGTGCCAGCAGCTTAGACAACAACTATGGCTACACCTTC. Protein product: CASSLDNNYGYTF. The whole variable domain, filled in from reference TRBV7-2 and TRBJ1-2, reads GAGVSQSPSNKVTEKGKDVELRCDPISGHTALYWYRQSLGQGLEFLIYFQGNSAPDKSGLPSDRFSAERTGGSVSTLTIQRTQQEDSAVYLCASSLDNNYGYTFGSGTRLTVV.

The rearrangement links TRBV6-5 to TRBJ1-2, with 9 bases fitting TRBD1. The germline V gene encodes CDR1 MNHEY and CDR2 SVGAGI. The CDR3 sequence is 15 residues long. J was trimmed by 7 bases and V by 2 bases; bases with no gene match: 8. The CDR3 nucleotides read TGTGCCAGCAGTTACACCAAGACAGGGGGAGGTGGCTACACCTTC. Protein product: CASSYTKTGGGGYTF.

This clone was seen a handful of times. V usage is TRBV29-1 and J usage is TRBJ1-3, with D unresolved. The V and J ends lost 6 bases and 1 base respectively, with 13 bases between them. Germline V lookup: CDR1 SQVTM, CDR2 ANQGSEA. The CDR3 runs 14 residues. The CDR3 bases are TGCAGCGTCGCCGGGCTTCGTTCTGGAAACACCATATATTTT. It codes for CSVAGLRSGNTIYF.

For the CDR3, the DNA is TGTGCCAGCAGTGCCGACAGAAACTATGGCTACACCTTC. Residues: CASSADRNYGYTF. The chain recombines TRBV28 with TRBJ1-2, with D perhaps TRBD1 (5 bases). Germline CDR1 MDHEN, CDR2 SYDVKM. V gave up 5 bases and J gave up 2 bases, with 9 bases separating them. This CDR3 is 13 amino acids long.